What follows are 15 T cell receptor beta chains derived from one specimen sequenced in a study of T cell responses to AZD1222 COVID-19 vaccine. Data came from immunoSEQ multiplex PCR; TCRdb stores just in-frame clones and leaves some out. This table holds 150,000 to 200,000 clones, around 92% found once. The sequenced sample was peripheral blood, obtained on day 0 of AZD1222 vaccination. These receptors came from an adult in good health.

This chain links TRBV6-5 with TRBJ2-1; D uncertain. The CDR3 loop spans 12 amino acids. Trimming removed 2 bases from V and 7 bases from J, with 6 bases in between. Germline assignment: CDR1 MNHEY and CDR2 SVGAGI. CDR3 coding DNA: TGTGCCAGCAGTTACACGGCAAATGAGCAGTTCTTC. Its protein product is CASSYTANEQFF.

To note about this clone: Other DNA sequences within the sample encode an identical CDR3. The chain has TRBV5-1 and TRBJ1-1; D perhaps matches TRBD1 (5 bases). This CDR3 region has 14 residues. Germline V CDR1 and CDR2: SGHRS, YFSETQ. With 3 bases removed from V and 1 base from J, the gap between germline ends came to 10 bases. This chain's CDR3 is CASSSGPSNTEAFF. As DNA, the CDR3 is TGCGCCAGCAGCTCGGGACCTTCGAACACTGAAGCTTTCTTT.

The chain has TRBV7-6 and TRBJ1-1; TRBD1 agrees at 7 bases. CDR1 SGHVS and CDR2 FNYEAQ come from the germline V gene. V lost 1 base, J lost 3 bases, and 2 bases stayed unmatched. This CDR3 is 14 amino acids long. The CDR3 DNA is TGTGCCAGCAGCTTAGGGGACAGCTACACTGAAGCTTTCTTT. This encodes CASSLGDSYTEAFF.

The V and J genes are TRBV6-4 and TRBJ2-2, with TRBD1 identical over 12 bases. CDR3 size: 17 residues. Unmatched junction bases numbered 7, after V lost 6 bases and J lost 2 bases. CDR1 is MRHNA and CDR2 is SNTAGT in the germline V gene. The CDR3 region is CASSPGTGGFNTGELFF. CDR3 in DNA: TGTGCCAGCAGCCCCGGGACAGGGGGCTTCAACACCGGGGAGCTGTTTTTT.

A few counts support this clone. The chain joins TRBV5-1 to TRBJ1-5, with TRBD1 matching over 7 bases. Germline CDR1 is SGHRS and CDR2 is YFSETQ. The CDR3 totals 15 residues. Trimming cost V 0 bases and J 6 bases; bases outside gene matches: 6. The CDR3 DNA is TGCGCCAGCAGCTTGGATACAGGGGTGTCTCAGCCCCAGCATTTT. This sequence encodes CASSLDTGVSQPQHF.

This chain uses TRBV20-1 with TRBJ1-1, with a tentative D call TRBD1 (6 bases). The CDR3 spans 15 residues. Germline V CDR1 and CDR2: DFQATT, SNEGSKA (reference sequence). The V gene lost 3 bases and the J gene lost 3 bases, with 17 bases spanning the gap. This CDR3 reads CSASSIGGSDTEAFF. The DNA of the CDR3 is TGCAGTGCTAGTTCCATAGGGGGATCTGACACTGAAGCTTTCTTT.

DNA for the CDR3: TGTGCCAGCAGTTACTCCTGGGACAGATCCTCTGGAAACACCATATATTTT. This gives the protein CASSYSWDRSSGNTIYF. The genes are TRBV6-2 or TRBV6-3 and TRBJ1-3, with 7 positions matching TRBD1. CDR1 MNHEY and CDR2 SVGEGT come from the germline V gene. With 0 bases clipped from V and 0 bases from J, the junction kept 5 bases outside the gene matches. The CDR3 length is 17 residues.

This clone was seen only once. The J gene is TRBJ2-1, the V gene TRBV28; D unresolved. CDR3 length: 13 amino acids. Trimming cost V 6 bases and J 10 bases, with 16 bases left between them. CDR1 is MDHEN and CDR2 is SYDVKM in the germline V gene. The CDR3 sequence is CASSTGPSWEQFF. In DNA, the CDR3 is TGTGCCAGCAGCACCGGGCCATCCTGGGAGCAGTTCTTC.

The DNA of the CDR3 is TGTGCCACCAGCAGCGGACAGGGTACCACTGAAGCTTTCTTT. This translates into CATSSGQGTTEAFF. This chain connects TRBV15 to TRBJ1-1, with 8 bases that match TRBD1. Germline V CDR1 and CDR2: LNHNV, YYDKDF (reference sequence). V gave up 3 bases and J gave up 4 bases; unmatched junction bases: 4. The CDR3 totals 14 residues.

The chain employs TRBV30 and TRBJ1-2; 7 bases are a match to TRBD1. Looked up from germline, CDR1 is GTSNPN and CDR2 is SVGIG (reference sequence). The CDR3 is 17 amino acids. V lost 0 bases to trimming and J lost 2 bases; unmatched junction nucleotides: 12. The CDR3 nucleotides are TGTGCCTGGAGTGTAACAGGGGTAGGGGAGCGAAACTATGGCTACACCTTC. It codes for CAWSVTGVGERNYGYTF.

The chain links TRBV3-1 (or the pseudogene TRBV3-2) to TRBJ2-1; the match to TRBD2 covers 8 bases. Germline V gene sequence: CDR1 LGHDT, CDR2 YNNKEL (reference sequence). This CDR3 is built from 15 residues. V lost 7 bases to trimming and J lost 7 bases; unmatched junction nucleotides: 12. The CDR3 DNA reads as TGTGCCAGCATTCCAAGTACTAGCGGTCGAAATGAGCAGTTCTTC. Amino acids: CASIPSTSGRNEQFF.

The chain uses TRBV28 and TRBJ1-2; 7 nucleotides agree with TRBD1. The length of the CDR3 is 16 residues. V lost 5 bases and J lost 4; bases outside the gene matches: 13. Germline CDR1 MDHEN, CDR2 SYDVKM. In DNA, the CDR3 is TGTGCCAGCAGTGTTTCTACCGGGACAGACATCTATGGCTACACCTTC. Protein sequence: CASSVSTGTDIYGYTF.

The chain uses TRBV18 and TRBJ2-1, with D perhaps matching TRBD2 (6 bases). Germline CDR1 KGHSH, CDR2 LQKENI. The V and J ends lost 2 bases and 2 bases respectively, with 16 bases between them. The CDR3 covers 17 residues. The CDR3 is CASSPETGRRAYNEQFF. CDR3 DNA sequence: TGTGCCAGCTCACCAGAAACGGGGAGGCGCGCCTACAATGAGCAGTTCTTC. Based on the CDR3 plus reference TRBV18 and TRBJ2-1, the full variable domain is NAGVMQNPRHLVRRRGQEARLRCSPMKGHSHVYWYRQLPEEGLKFMVYLQKENIIDESGMPKERFSAEFPKEGPSILRIQQVVRGDSAAYFCASSPETGRRAYNEQFFGPGTRLTVL.

Here the CDR3 reads CASSSGLSGNTIYF. The CDR3, as DNA: TGTGCCAGCAGTTCCGGACTCTCTGGAAACACCATATATTTT. This rearrangement joins TRBV27 to TRBJ1-3, with D hard to call. The CDR3 sequence is 14 residues long. Trimming removed 4 bases at V and 0 bases at J, with 7 bases between. In germline, CDR1 is MNHEY, CDR2 SMNVEV (reference sequence).

The genes are TRBV6-2 or TRBV6-3 and TRBJ1-5; the match to TRBD1 covers 9 bases. Trimming at V came to 6 bases and at J to 4 bases, leaving 13 bases not matched to a gene. The CDR3 is made up of 17 amino acids. The germline V gene has CDR1 MNHEY and CDR2 SVGEGT. The DNA of the CDR3 is TGTGCCAGCAGCCTCGGTAGGACAGGGGTATGGAATCAGCCCCAGCATTTT. Protein sequence: CASSLGRTGVWNQPQHF.